What follows are 14 T cell receptor beta chains derived from one specimen sequenced in a study of blood T cell repertoires in COVID-19. Clones were read by immunoSEQ multiplex PCR, and TCRdb kept only the in-frame ones, dropping some. Among roughly 60,000 clones listed, around 87% were seen once. The sample taken for sequencing was peripheral blood. The receptors were sampled from a human donor with active COVID-19. The donor label of this sample is uncertain.

The V call is TRBV9, the J call TRBJ2-3; the match to TRBD2 covers 13 bases. The germline V gene has CDR1 SGDLS and CDR2 YYNGEE. The length of the CDR3 is 17 residues. With V trimmed by 0 bases and J by 4 bases, 5 bases remained unmatched. The CDR3 region is CASSVGTSGSGPDTQYF. DNA for the CDR3: TGTGCCAGCAGCGTAGGGACTAGCGGGAGCGGCCCAGATACGCAGTATTTT.

This clone was observed a few times. The chain has TRBV10-3 and TRBJ1-5; TRBD1 aligns across 7 bases. This CDR3 is 14 amino acids long. Germline values: CDR1 ENHRY, CDR2 SYGVKD. After removal of 6 bases from V and 2 bases from J, the junction contained 4 bases not matched to a gene. The CDR3 here is CAISLTGGNQPQHF. CDR3 DNA: TGTGCCATCAGCCTTACAGGGGGCAATCAGCCCCAGCATTTT.

V is TRBV18 and J is TRBJ1-5; D is unresolved. The V and J ends lost 3 bases and 7 bases respectively, with 13 bases between them. Germline V gene data show CDR1 as KGHSH and CDR2 as LQKENI. The CDR3 extends over 14 amino acids. The CDR3 DNA sequence: TGTGCCAGCTCACCCAAAGACAATTACCAGCCCCAGCATTTT. Amino acids: CASSPKDNYQPQHF.

This clone was observed a handful of times. This sequence joins TRBV29-1 and TRBJ2-1, with 7 bases fitting TRBD1. The V gene end was trimmed by 6 bases and the J gene end by 6 bases; junction bases not matched to a gene: 5. This CDR3 has 12 amino acids. Germline assignment: CDR1 SQVTM and CDR2 ANQGSEA. The CDR3 reads CSVDRVGNEQFF. In nucleotides, the CDR3 is TGCAGCGTAGACAGGGTAGGCAATGAGCAGTTCTTC.

By sample fraction, this clone is medium-sized. V and J are TRBV4-2 and TRBJ1-5; D may be TRBD1 (6 bases). V lost 3 bases to trimming and J lost 6 bases, with 24 bases between them. The germline CDR1 and CDR2 sequences are LGHNA and YNFKEQ. The CDR3 contains 18 residues. CDR3 nucleotide sequence: TGTGCCAGCAGCCATCCCACCCCGGGGGGCCTAGATAGTCAGCCCCAGCATTTT. Translating it yields CASSHPTPGGLDSQPQHF.

The gene calls are TRBV19 and TRBJ1-5, with D possibly TRBD1 on 5 matching bases. Between the trimmed V and J ends, which lost 10 bases and 4 bases, there was a span of 17 bases. This CDR3 is built from 14 residues. Germline V gene sequence: CDR1 LNHDA, CDR2 SQIVND (reference sequence). The CDR3 loop is CATSMGQENQPQHF. The CDR3, as DNA: TGTGCCACCTCCATGGGGCAGGAGAATCAGCCCCAGCATTTT.

The rearrangement links TRBV18 to TRBJ2-2, with D perhaps matching TRBD1 (6 bases). Germline assignment: CDR1 KGHSH and CDR2 LQKENI. V lost 3 bases to trimming and J lost 0 bases, with 14 bases between them. This CDR3 region has 17 residues. The CDR3 is CASSPTGSGTNTGELFF. As DNA, the CDR3 is TGTGCCAGCTCACCTACAGGGTCGGGGACGAACACCGGGGAGCTGTTTTTT.

The rearrangement uses TRBV30 and TRBJ1-6, with D possibly being TRBD1 (5 bases). The CDR3 is 13 amino acids. The germline gives CDR1 GTSNPN, CDR2 SVGIG (reference sequence). The V gene lost 7 bases and the J gene lost 4 bases, with 11 bases spanning the gap. CDR3 protein: CAFTGAYNSPLHF. CDR3 nucleotide sequence: TGTGCCTTTACAGGAGCTTATAATTCACCCCTCCACTTT. Supplemented by reference TRBV30 and TRBJ1-6, the full variable domain reads SQTIHQWPATLVQPVGSPLSLECTVEGTSNPNLYWYRQAAGRGLQLLFYSVGIGQISSEVPQNLSASRPQDRQFILSSKKLLLSDSGFYLCAFTGAYNSPLHFGNGTRLTVT.

The V call is TRBV12-5, the J call TRBJ1-1, with 7 bases aligning to TRBD1. Germline assignment: CDR1 LGHNT and CDR2 FRNRAP. J was trimmed by 1 base and V by 1 base; bases with no gene match: 12. The CDR3 covers 18 residues. The CDR3 nucleotides are TGTGCTAGTGGTTTGGAAAGGGGCAGGGGGGCTTGGAACACTGAAGCTTTCTTT. Its protein product is CASGLERGRGAWNTEAFF.

This rearrangement joins TRBV29-1 to TRBJ1-1, with D uncertain. Germline V CDR1 and CDR2: SQVTM, ANQGSEA. This CDR3 contains 13 residues. The V end was cut by 4 bases, the J end by 0 bases, with 9 bases between. CDR3: CSVGNALNTEAFF. CDR3 nucleotides: TGCAGCGTTGGAAACGCGCTGAACACTGAAGCTTTCTTT.

The chain uses TRBV5-1 and TRBJ1-3; TRBD1 might be the D (5 bases). The CDR3 length is 16 residues. Germline V gene lookup returns CDR1 SGHRS and CDR2 YFSETQ. Deletions cut 1 base from V and 0 bases from J, with 11 bases between. The CDR3 DNA follows: TGCGCCAGCAGCTTGAACGGGCAGGGCTCTGGAAACACCATATATTTT. It specifies CASSLNGQGSGNTIYF.

The V gene is TRBV10-3, the J gene TRBJ1-1, with 9 bases aligning to TRBD1. Germline CDR1 is ENHRY and CDR2 is SYGVKD. The CDR3 has 13 residues. With V trimmed by 10 bases and J by 3 bases, 6 bases remained unmatched. CDR3 sequence (DNA): TGTGCCAGTACGACAGGGGGTGACACTGAAGCTTTCTTT. Translated: CASTTGGDTEAFF.

This chain uses TRBV11-3 with TRBJ2-1; no definite D call. Germline V lookup: CDR1 SGHNT, CDR2 YENEEA. CDR3 size: 14 residues. Trimming removed 1 base at V and 6 bases at J, with 10 bases between. CDR3: CASSLGGSFNEQFF. The CDR3 bases are TGTGCCAGCAGCTTAGGAGGTAGCTTCAATGAGCAGTTCTTC.

The chain has TRBV28 and TRBJ1-2, with unresolved D. The germline CDR1 and CDR2 sequences are MDHEN and SYDVKM. V shed 7 bases and J shed 7 bases, with 19 bases lying between them. This CDR3 has 14 amino acids. CDR3 residues: CASMDRAGRGGYTF. The CDR3 nucleotides read TGTGCCAGCATGGATAGGGCAGGCCGGGGTGGCTACACCTTC.